A selection of T cell receptor beta chains follows, all from one sample in a study of cytomegalovirus exposure and HLA in healthy donors. Sequencing was performed with immunoSEQ multiplex PCR; in TCRdb, only in-frame clones are kept and a portion is missing. This sample has 250,000 to 350,000 clones; 70% to 90% occur once, and the top ten carry roughly 4%. Sequenced: PBMCs. The receptors derive from a middle-aged man in good health and CMV-seropositive. CDR3s include the opening cysteine and the closing phenylalanine or tryptophan. Each record gives: clone size, V gene, J gene, D gene, CDR3 protein, CDR3 DNA. A D gene is named only where the DNA matches it firmly. Some rows have no size entry. The others give once, few or many, or a class for an expanded clone.

>few|TRBV6-5|TRBJ1-2|.
CASSLDRDYGYTF
TGTGCCAGCAGCCTCGACAGAGACTATGGCTACACCTTC
>.|TRBV27|TRBJ2-1|TRBD1
CASRTDRGFRNEQFF
TGTGCCAGCAGAACGGACAGGGGCTTTAGGAATGAGCAGTTCTTC
>.|TRBV5-1|TRBJ2-1|TRBD2
CASRALAGARNNEQFF
TGCGCCAGCAGGGCTCTAGCGGGAGCTAGAAACAATGAGCAGTTCTTC
>few|TRBV27|TRBJ2-5|.
CASSLSTADQETQYF
TGTGCCAGCAGTTTATCAACAGCTGACCAAGAGACCCAGTACTTC
>.|TRBV19|TRBJ1-3|TRBD1
CASRNRQGATGNTIYF
TGTGCCAGTAGGAATCGACAGGGGGCGACTGGAAACACCATATATTTT
>.|TRBV29-1|TRBJ2-1|.
CSVLGGNEQFF
TGCAGCGTACTCGGGGGCAATGAGCAGTTCTTC
>once|TRBV7-7|TRBJ2-1|.
CASNPDRLNEQFF
TGTGCTAGCAACCCGGACAGACTCAATGAGCAGTTCTTC
>once|TRBV28|TRBJ1-1|.
CASSPLKGVRTEAFF
TGTGCCAGCAGTCCCCTTAAGGGGGTGAGGACTGAAGCTTTCTTT
>.|TRBV28|TRBJ2-7|TRBD1
CASSPGQEPYEQYF
TGTGCCAGCAGCCCGGGACAGGAGCCCTACGAGCAGTACTTC
>few|TRBV14|TRBJ1-1|.
CASRYRAEAFF
TGTGCCAGCAGGTACAGGGCCGAAGCTTTCTTT
>.|TRBV6-5|TRBJ1-1|.
CASSYSAGVNTEAFF
TGTGCCAGCAGTTACTCCGCAGGCGTGAACACTGAAGCTTTCTTT
>.|TRBV15|TRBJ2-3|.
CATSRDPGRGRTDTQYF
TGTGCCACCAGCAGAGATCCCGGCAGGGGCCGCACAGATACGCAGTATTTT
>.|TRBV28|TRBJ2-7|.
CASSLQENYEQYF
TGTGCCAGCAGCCTACAGGAAAACTACGAGCAGTACTTC
>.|TRBV2|TRBJ2-7|TRBD2
CASSVSGGGGGFYF
TGTGCCAGCAGTGTATCTGGCGGGGGGGGCGGGTTCTACTTC
>.|TRBV10-3|TRBJ2-5|TRBD2
CAISVGGQETQYF
TGTGCCATCAGTGTCGGGGGGCAAGAGACCCAGTACTTC
>.|TRBV13|TRBJ1-2|TRBD1
CASSLQGQAPYGYTF
TGTGCCAGCAGCCTCCAGGGACAGGCCCCGTATGGCTACACCTTC
>.|TRBV15|TRBJ1-2|TRBD1
CATSRSGGAGHGYTF
TGTGCCACCAGCAGATCAGGGGGCGCCGGCCACGGCTACACCTTC
>.|TRBV30|TRBJ2-3|TRBD2
CAWTSGRARTDTQYF
TGTGCCTGGACTAGCGGGAGGGCGCGCACAGATACGCAGTATTTT
>.|TRBV19|TRBJ1-1|TRBD1
CASSKGQGYGLNTEAFF
TGTGCCAGTAGTAAGGGACAGGGCTATGGGTTGAACACTGAAGCTTTCTTT
>.|TRBV7-3|TRBJ2-5|TRBD2
CASSAYTSGRETQYF
TGTGCCAGCAGCGCTTACACTAGCGGGAGGGAGACCCAGTACTTC
>.|TRBV27|TRBJ2-2|TRBD2
CASSAPRTRLAGATGELFF
TGTGCCAGCAGTGCCCCCCGGACTCGACTAGCCGGAGCCACCGGGGAGCTGTTTTTT
>.|TRBV4-1|TRBJ1-2|TRBD1
CASSQSTGRNYGYTF
TGCGCCAGCAGCCAATCGACAGGGCGAAACTATGGCTACACCTTC
>.|TRBV28|TRBJ1-1|.
CASSLRVTEAFF
TGTGCCAGCAGTTTACGGGTAACTGAAGCTTTCTTT
>.|TRBV27|TRBJ1-2|.
CASSPIFGGGGYTF
TGTGCCAGCAGCCCTATCTTCGGCGGGGGGGGCTACACCTTC
>.|TRBV18|TRBJ2-7|TRBD1
CASSPRQGNYEQYF
TGTGCCAGCTCACCACGACAGGGCAACTACGAGCAGTACTTC
>.|TRBV13|TRBJ1-2|TRBD1
CASSSNRGRMGYTF
TGTGCCAGCAGCTCAAACAGGGGGCGTATGGGCTACACCTTC
>.|TRBV7-2|TRBJ2-7|TRBD1
CASSFGTGTYEQYF
TGTGCCAGCAGCTTCGGGACAGGGACCTACGAGCAGTACTTC
>.|TRBV19|TRBJ2-2|TRBD2
CASSGAHAAGVNTGELFF
TGTGCCAGTAGTGGGGCCCATGCAGCGGGAGTTAACACCGGGGAGCTGTTTTTT
>.|TRBV5-1|TRBJ2-1|.
CASTYRVDNEQFF
TGCGCCAGCACTTACAGGGTGGACAATGAGCAGTTCTTC